The rows below give T cell receptor beta chains drawn from one sample of a study of blood T cells in healthy people across ages. TCRdb reprocessed the 5' RACE reads with MiXCR, giving one entry per CDR3 protein. The table includes over a million distinct CDR3 sequences, approximately 25% detected once. The same specimen was also included in a second study, on T cells of mothers and their children.

Sequencing was carried out using blood. These receptors were taken from a girl aged 2 to 10 in good health. CDR3s leave out the opening cysteine and the closing phenylalanine or tryptophan. The D gene is left open where the match is weak. Clone size is stated in some rows and not others, as once, few, many or a class when expanded.

>.|few|TRBV2|TRBJ2-2
ASNVGGNTGELF
>.|.|TRBV20-1|TRBJ2-5
SARAPGHETQY
>TRBD1|.|TRBV7-9|TRBJ1-2
ASSSLTGRYGYT
>.|.|TRBV28|TRBJ2-1
ASSLYGESSNNEQF
>.|.|TRBV15|TRBJ2-3
ATSRQTDTDTQY
>.|.|TRBV5-1|TRBJ1-5
ASSLEGSWASNQPQH
>TRBD2|few|TRBV9|TRBJ2-5
ASSSRGLAGGETQY
>TRBD1|.|TRBV5-1|TRBJ1-2
ASSLASGQGVGYGYT
>.|few|TRBV7-9|TRBJ2-7
ASSKASYEQY
>.|.|TRBV28|TRBJ2-7
ASSLSGTPGVEQY
>TRBD1|.|TRBV6-5|TRBJ2-5
ASSYLTGGSETQY
>.|.|TRBV2|TRBJ2-7
ASRGDGNSYEQY
>TRBD1|few|TRBV5-5|TRBJ2-1
ASSSLLDRGLHEQF
>.|few|TRBV24-1|TRBJ1-1
ATSDSALGWV
>TRBD1|.|TRBV3-1|TRBJ1-5
ASSQGQGWQPQH
>.|.|TRBV29-1|TRBJ1-4
SVGILVGEKPF
>TRBD1|few|TRBV29-1|TRBJ2-7
SAMDREGPYEQY
>TRBD2|.|TRBV12-3/TRBV12-4|TRBJ2-7
ASSSFQRGSYEQY
>.|few|TRBV25-1|TRBJ2-7
ASSPSVRLKY
>.|once|TRBV6-2/TRBV6-3|TRBJ2-5
ASSYRSEAFWGAQY
>.|.|TRBV6-5|TRBJ1-2
ASSYGGAYGYT
>.|.|TRBV2|TRBJ2-4
ASRATDLSNIQY
>.|few|TRBV9|TRBJ2-3
ASSAYGDGTDTQY
>.|.|TRBV3-1|TRBJ2-1
ASSPRLADFSYNEQF
>TRBD1|few|TRBV18|TRBJ1-5
ASSPTGGGHQPQH
>TRBD1|.|TRBV12-3/TRBV12-4|TRBJ1-5
ASSPLGQGNQPQH
>TRBD1|few|TRBV2|TRBJ1-4
ASSVLGQGEEKLF
>.|.|TRBV4-1|TRBJ1-1
ASSPTGVAEAF
>.|.|TRBV29-1|TRBJ2-7
SVETDTYEQY
>.|few|TRBV29-1|TRBJ2-5
SASTDSYQETQY
>TRBD1|few|TRBV4-2|TRBJ2-7
ASSQASTGGDFYEQY
>.|.|TRBV12-3/TRBV12-4|TRBJ2-5
ASSFHEAGYGQY
>TRBD2|few|TRBV6-5|.
ASSPWVAGVYEQY
>.|.|TRBV29-1|TRBJ1-2
SVGRDYGYT
>TRBD1|.|TRBV20-1|TRBJ1-1
SARGGQDLPEAF
>.|few|TRBV11-2|TRBJ2-6
ASSLLSGTGANVLT
>TRBD1|once|TRBV29-1|TRBJ1-5
SAEGNSRDRGFSNQPQH
>.|.|TRBV12-3/TRBV12-4|TRBJ1-1
ASTNRGRDTEAF
>.|.|TRBV4-2|TRBJ1-4
ASSQGGLSTYEKLF
>.|.|TRBV9|TRBJ1-5
ASSVGEDTFPQPQH
>.|few|TRBV12-3/TRBV12-4|TRBJ2-1
ASLGRDVYNEQF
>TRBD1|.|TRBV6-2/TRBV6-3|TRBJ2-6
ASSYSGDRVAPSGANVLT
>TRBD1|.|TRBV27|TRBJ1-4
ASSFDRDNEKLF
>TRBD2|few|TRBV28|TRBJ2-3
ASSFLSGVGEDTQY
>.|.|TRBV20-1|TRBJ2-7
SSAGPLTYEQY